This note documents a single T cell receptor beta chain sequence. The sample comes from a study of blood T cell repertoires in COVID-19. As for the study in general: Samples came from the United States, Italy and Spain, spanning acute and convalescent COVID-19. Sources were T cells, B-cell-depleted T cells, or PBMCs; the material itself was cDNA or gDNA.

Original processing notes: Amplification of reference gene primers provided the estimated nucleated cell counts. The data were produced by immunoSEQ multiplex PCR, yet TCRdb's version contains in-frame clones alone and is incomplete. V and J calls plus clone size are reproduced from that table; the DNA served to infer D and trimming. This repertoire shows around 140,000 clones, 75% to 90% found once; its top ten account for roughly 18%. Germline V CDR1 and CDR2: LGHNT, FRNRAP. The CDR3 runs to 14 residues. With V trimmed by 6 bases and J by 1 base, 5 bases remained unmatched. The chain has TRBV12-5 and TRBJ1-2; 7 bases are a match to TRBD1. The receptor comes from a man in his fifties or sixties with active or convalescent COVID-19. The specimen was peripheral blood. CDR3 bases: TGTGCTAGTGGCGACAGGGCCCTTAACTATGGCTACACCTTC. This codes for CASGDRALNYGYTF.